This TCR beta chain derives from a study of blood T cell repertoires in COVID-19 (dated by TCRdb to 2020 to 2021). Describing the broader study: Samples from collaborators originated in the United States, Italy and Spain and spanned both the acute and convalescent phases of COVID-19. Subjects who had been exposed to COVID-19, were actively infected with it, or had recovered from it provided the deeply sampled blood TCRbeta repertoires that made up the dataset. Where HLA class I and class II types were available, the types were taken from metadata supplied by the sample provider, not from assay-based typing. The repertoires were released in a freely available public database intended as a resource for research on the immune response to SARS-CoV-2. The samples were drawn from the first 160 participants of the ongoing ImmuneRACE study and from 950 to 1,500 subjects provided by 6 global collaborators. Sample metadata almost always included a de-identified subject ID, COVID-19 status, age in years and sex. The material from the prospective study consisted of cDNA or gDNA derived from T cells, B-cell-depleted T cells, or PBMCs.

The junction shows trimming of 7 bases on V and 3 bases on J, plus 13 bases between the germline ends. As encoded in the germline V gene, CDR1 is SNHLY while CDR2 is FYNNEI. CDR3 length: 14 amino acids, cysteine to phenylalanine. Of all the DNA, just the CDR3 is kept, 42 bases in frame from base 1. Points the paper makes about the study in general: The amount of clinical and demographic metadata varied by source and participant and was provided uncurated.

With respect to this clone: The target of this receptor is not known. No clone much larger than this one lies a single base away; base qualities are absent.

One collaborating source in Seattle enrolled patients while the patients were actively infected and followed the patients over time throughout the course of disease. Whole blood was collected in K2EDTA tubes by collaborating institutions according to the institutions' own protocols. For TCRbeta analysis, collaborator samples were shipped as frozen whole blood, as isolated PBMCs, or as DNA extracted from either sample type. TCRbeta CDR3 regions were amplified from genomic DNA by means of the immunoSEQ Assay, a bias-controlled multiplex PCR. Under the source paper's analysis protocol: The number of nucleated cells in each sample was estimated by amplification of reference gene primers within the assay. Sequence reads were collapsed and filtered to measure the absolute abundance of every unique TCRbeta CDR3 rearrangement. For each sample, productive Simpson clonality was calculated as the square root of Simpson's diversity index over productive rearrangements. Entries here come from immuneACCESS through TCRdb and include only in-frame sequences with V and J called. Some clones fail to appear in such tables; in the studies checked, an unresolved V gene covers under half of the shortfall, and the cause of the remainder is unknown. The V and J calls and clone size are taken from that table; D and trimming were inferred from the DNA. This sample is represented by 150,000 to 200,000 clones; roughly 90% of them were singletons. Together, the top ten hold about 5.3% of the sample.

This receptor was taken from a man younger than 35 with COVID-19, enrolled during active disease. The sequenced sample was peripheral blood. The rearrangement combines TRBV2 with TRBJ2-1; the best D guess is TRBD2, with 6 bases matching. The CDR3 here reads CASTAGSGYNEQFF. The nucleotide sequence reads TGTGCCAGCACGGCGGGGAGCGGCTACAATGAGCAGTTCTTC.